The 15 T cell receptor beta chains in this list originate from one sample, sequenced in a study of T cell responses to AZD1222 COVID-19 vaccine. Sequencing used immunoSEQ multiplex PCR; TCRdb keeps in-frame clones, though not all of them. This sample has about 130,000 clones; roughly 86% occur once, and the top ten carry over 5%. This material consisted of peripheral blood, taken 28 days after the second AZD1222 dose. Source of these receptors: an adult who received the AZD1222 COVID-19 vaccine.

The gene calls are TRBV19 and TRBJ1-4; D remains unclear. V dropped 7 bases and J dropped 0 bases, with 9 bases sitting between them. From germline, CDR1 is LNHDA and CDR2 SQIVND (reference sequence). The CDR3 has 14 residues. CDR3 in amino acids: CASTSESTNEKLFF. CDR3 DNA: TGTGCCAGTACCTCCGAGTCAACTAATGAAAAACTGTTTTTT.

The V call is TRBV12-5, the J call TRBJ2-1; D unclear. The CDR3 extends over 14 amino acids. V lost 3 bases and J lost 0, with 6 bases in between. Germline CDR1 reads LGHNT; CDR2 reads FRNRAP. CDR3 protein: CASGLGSSYNEQFF. The CDR3 coding sequence is TGTGCTAGTGGTTTAGGCAGCTCCTACAATGAGCAGTTCTTC.

This chain uses TRBV4-1 with TRBJ1-6; D uncertain. This CDR3 is built from 14 residues. Germline V lookup: CDR1 MGHRA, CDR2 YSYEKL. V was trimmed by 0 bases and J by 7 bases, leaving 7 bases between them. The CDR3 here is CASSQDRENSPLHF. For the CDR3, the DNA is TGCGCCAGCAGCCAAGACAGAGAGAATTCACCCCTCCACTTT.

The V and J genes are TRBV19 and TRBJ1-4; TRBD1 matches at 11 bases. This CDR3 contains 18 residues. J was trimmed by 5 bases and V by 3 bases; bases with no gene match: 11. The germline CDR1 and CDR2 sequences are LNHDA and SQIVND (reference sequence). This CDR3 reads CASSIWDRGSKVNEKLFF. CDR3 coding DNA: TGTGCCAGTAGTATTTGGGACAGGGGGTCGAAGGTGAATGAAAAACTGTTTTTT.

The chain is built from TRBV19 and TRBJ1-1; D not certain. Between the trimmed V and J ends, which lost 8 bases and 0 bases, there was a span of 10 bases. Germline CDR1 reads LNHDA; CDR2 reads SQIVND (reference sequence). The CDR3 runs to 13 residues. Here the CDR3 DNA reads TGTGCCAGTTCTCGGACGGTGAACACTGAAGCTTTCTTT. Translating it yields CASSRTVNTEAFF.

This chain uses TRBV7-2 with TRBJ1-2; a possible D gene is TRBD1 (5 bases). Trimming pared 5 bases from V and 2 bases from J, leaving 12 bases between. CDR1 and CDR2 from the germline V gene are SGHTA and FQGNSA. The CDR3 consists of 14 residues. CDR3 nucleotides: TGTGCCAGCAGCACACGACAGCAAAACTATGGCTACACCTTC. Its translation: CASSTRQQNYGYTF.

The chain employs TRBV10-3 and TRBJ2-2; D is unresolved. Trimming cost V 11 bases and J 0 bases, with 10 bases left between them. Looked up from germline, CDR1 is ENHRY and CDR2 is SYGVKD. CDR3 length: 13 residues. Here the CDR3 DNA reads TGTGCCCTTCGGACGGCGAACACCGGGGAGCTGTTTTTT. The encoded protein is CALRTANTGELFF.

In nucleotides, the CDR3 is TGTGCCAGCAGCCAAGCCGGGACAGGGGGTCAGCAGTACTTC. Amino acids: CASSQAGTGGQQYF. The chain uses TRBV14 and TRBJ2-7, with TRBD1 matching over 11 bases. Per the germline V gene, CDR1 is SGHDN and CDR2 is FVKESK. This CDR3 contains 14 residues. The trim removed 1 base at V and 8 bases at J, leaving 4 bases unmatched.

V and J are TRBV7-9 and TRBJ2-7; 7 nucleotides align to TRBD1. CDR3 length equals 14 residues. V gave up 1 base and J gave up 0 bases; unmatched junction bases: 0. Germline values: CDR1 SEHNR, CDR2 FQNEAQ (reference sequence). The CDR3 coding sequence is TGTGCCAGCAGCTTAGGGACAGGCTCCTACGAGCAGTACTTC. Amino acid sequence: CASSLGTGSYEQYF.

The V and J genes are TRBV6-5 and TRBJ2-1; 12 bases align to TRBD2. This CDR3 has 14 residues. V shed 7 bases, J shed 14 bases, and the junction held 12 bases outside the gene matches. In germline, CDR1 is MNHEY, CDR2 SVGAGI. CDR3 sequence (DNA): TGTGCCAGCAAAGGAACTAGCGGGGGGACGGGTAAGTTCTTC. Amino acids: CASKGTSGGTGKFF.

This clone came up once. The V gene is TRBV11-1, the J gene TRBJ2-6; possible D gene TRBD1, 5 bases. With 3 bases removed from V and 3 bases from J, the gap between germline ends came to 12 bases. From germline, CDR1 is SGHAT and CDR2 FQDESV (reference sequence). There are 16 residues in the CDR3. The CDR3 DNA follows: TGTGCCAGCAGCTTTACAAGGGGCGGTGGGGCCAACGTCCTGACTTTC. Residues: CASSFTRGGGANVLTF.

V and J are TRBV6-5 and TRBJ1-1, with D uncertain. V lost 5 bases, J lost 0 bases, and 10 bases lay in between. CDR1 is MNHEY and CDR2 is SVGAGI in the germline V gene. CDR3 length: 14 amino acids. CDR3 sequence reads: CASSPWAVNTEAFF. In DNA form, the CDR3 reads TGTGCCAGCAGTCCGTGGGCAGTGAACACTGAAGCTTTCTTT.

This chain links TRBV3-1 (or the pseudogene TRBV3-2) with TRBJ1-6; D is ambiguous. Trimming shortened V by 6 bases and J by 7 bases, and 7 bases separated the two germline ends. The CDR3 covers 12 residues. Per germline, CDR1 LGHDT and CDR2 YNNKEL (reference sequence). In DNA form, the CDR3 reads TGTGCCAGCAGATTACAGAATTCACCCCTCCACTTT. This sequence encodes CASRLQNSPLHF.

The V call is TRBV5-1, the J call TRBJ2-3; D is uncertain. CDR1 is SGHRS and CDR2 is YFSETQ in the germline V gene. The CDR3 has 13 residues. The V gene lost 1 base and the J gene lost 5 bases, with 8 bases spanning the gap. The DNA for the CDR3 is TGCGCCAGCAGCTTGATACGGAGAGATACGCAGTATTTT. It specifies CASSLIRRDTQYF.

V and J are TRBV5-1 and TRBJ2-1; 10 nucleotides align to TRBD2. V was pared by 2 bases and J by 8 bases, with 13 bases of the junction left unmatched. CDR1 and CDR2 (germline): SGHRS, YFSETQ. The CDR3 has 17 residues. For the CDR3, the DNA is TGCGCCAGCAGCTTTGGCCACAGCGGGGGGGCCGTAGATGAGCAGTTCTTC. It encodes CASSFGHSGGAVDEQFF.